This T cell receptor (beta chain) was captured by sequencing in a study of shared clonotypes between healthy human individuals. CD45RO-negative CD8 cells positively selected for CCR7 made up the naive population, which excluded terminally differentiated effector memory CD45RA+ cells. Germline V gene lookup returns CDR1 SGHAT and CDR2 FQNNGV. The CDR3 is 16 amino acids. V lost 5 bases, J lost 5 bases, and 22 bases lay in between. TCRdb's table, derived via immunoSEQ multiplex PCR, lists solely in-frame clones and lacks some. Found here are 2 million to 2.5 million clones, 85% to 95% of them singletons; the top ten hold 0.85% to 1.3%.

The sequence was collected from a man aged 18 to 30 in good health. The sequenced sample consisted of naive CD8+ T cells sorted from blood. V and J are TRBV11-2 and TRBJ2-7; D may match TRBD1 or TRBD2 (6 bases each). The CDR3 DNA follows: TGTGCCAGCAGCCGAGGGGGGACGCGGGGAAGGGACGAGCAGTACTTC. Residues: CASSRGGTRGRDEQYF. The whole variable domain, filled in from reference TRBV11-2 and TRBJ2-7, reads EAGVAQSPRYKIIEKRQSVAFWCNPISGHATLYWYQQILGQGPKLLIQFQNNGVVDDSQLPKDRFSAERLKGVDSTLKIQPAKLEDSAVYLCASSRGGTRGRDEQYFGPGTRLTVT.